This T cell receptor (beta chain) was profiled in a study of blood T cells in healthy people across ages. Findings of the study overall: In older individuals, TCR beta diversity per million T cells was lower, falling roughly linearly with age. The study could not conclusively compare naive and antigen-experienced cells, given its unsorted PBMCs. With donor CMV status unknown, expanded clonotype changes were possibly confounded.

Germline CDR1 and CDR2: SGHTA and FQGNSA. V trimming: 6 bases; J trimming: 2 bases; junction bases outside the gene matches: 6. The CDR3 has 15 amino acids. Regarding this clonotype: The antigen is undetermined.

The authors ran a second PCR of about 7 to 11 cycles using a sample-barcoded 5' primer and a J-beta primer mix. All samples gave at least 3 million CDR3-containing paired-end reads. TCRdb independently ran MiXCR on the 5' RACE reads; one entry per CDR3 protein. Counted here are roughly 500,000 distinct CDR3 sequences, 25% to 30% occurring once; the ten biggest clones make up around 18%. This sequence originates from a woman in her seventies in good health. Sequences were obtained from blood. The chain combines TRBV7-2 with TRBJ2-5, with 10 nucleotides matching TRBD2. The CDR3 DNA reads TGTGCCAGCAGATCAGCGGGGGGGCCGCAAGAGACCCAGTACTTC. Translation gives CASRSAGGPQETQYF.